A single sample is the source of the 12 T cell receptor beta chains below, sequenced in a study of blood T cell repertoires in COVID-19. Here immunoSEQ multiplex PCR was the method, and the copy in TCRdb shows in-frame clones only, minus some. The sample has 210,000 or so clones; roughly 87% are singletons. Sequencing was performed on peripheral blood. The receptor source for this set is a man aged 40-49 years with active or convalescent COVID-19.

The chain combines TRBV21-1 with TRBJ1-2; the table assigns TRBD1, which was not confirmed against the DNA. TRBV21-1 is described as a pseudogene. The CDR3 consists of 15 residues. CDR3 nucleotide sequence: TGTGCCAGCAGCACCCGGGACAGGGGGCGCTATGGCTACACCTTC. Translation: CASSTRDRGRYGYTF.

The chain has TRBV5-4 and TRBJ1-1, with D unclear. CDR3 length: 13 residues. Germline lookup yields CDR1 SGHNT and CDR2 YYREEE (reference sequence). The V end lost 3 bases, the J end lost 5 bases, and 11 bases lay between the germline ends. CDR3 region: CASSSTGGTEAFF. The CDR3 region has the DNA TGTGCCAGCAGCTCCACCGGAGGTACTGAAGCTTTCTTT. Complete variable domain (other parts from reference TRBV5-4 and TRBJ1-1): ETGVTQSPTHLIKTRGQQVTLRCSSQSGHNTVSWYQQALGQGPQFIFQYYREEENGRGNFPPRFSGLQFPNYSSELNVNALELDDSALYLCASSSTGGTEAFFGQGTRLTVV.

A few counts support this clone. The V call is TRBV19, the J call TRBJ1-5; possible D gene TRBD1, 6 bases. Trimming pared 5 bases from V and 5 bases from J, leaving 16 bases between. The CDR3 is made up of 15 amino acids. In germline, CDR1 is LNHDA, CDR2 SQIVND (reference sequence). CDR3 loop: CASSPGEGGHQPQHF. In nucleotides, the CDR3 is TGTGCCAGTAGTCCCGGGGAGGGGGGGCATCAGCCCCAGCATTTT.

The chain links TRBV11-1 to TRBJ1-1, with TRBD1 as a possible D gene (6 bases). This CDR3 has 14 residues. CDR1 is SGHAT, CDR2 FQDESV, per germline (reference sequence). Deletions cut 2 bases from V and 9 bases from J, with 16 bases between. The CDR3, as DNA: TGTGCCAGCAGCTTATCAGGGGATAGCAGTAAAGCTTTCTTT. Translated: CASSLSGDSSKAFF.

V usage is TRBV7-6 and J usage is TRBJ2-7; the match to TRBD1 covers 8 bases. There are 14 residues in the CDR3. V shed 1 base, J shed 2 bases, and the junction held 1 base outside the gene matches. The germline CDR1 and CDR2 sequences are SGHVS and FNYEAQ. In nucleotides, the CDR3 is TGTGCCAGCAGCTTAGGGACAGGGCCCTACGAGCAGTACTTC. This gives the protein CASSLGTGPYEQYF. The full variable domain, rest sourced from reference TRBV7-6 and TRBJ2-7, is GAGVSQSPRYKVTKRGQDVALRCDPISGHVSLYWYRQALGQGPEFLTYFNYEAQQDKSGLPNDRFSAERPEGSISTLTIQRTEQRDSAMYRCASSLGTGPYEQYFGPGTRLTVT.

The CDR3 protein is CASSQQGAYGYTF. The CDR3 nucleotides are TGTGCCAGCAGCCAACAGGGGGCCTATGGCTACACCTTC. The chain employs TRBV3-1 (or the pseudogene TRBV3-2) and TRBJ1-2, with 8 bases matching TRBD1. The CDR3 totals 13 residues. CDR1 LGHDT and CDR2 YNNKEL come from the germline V gene (reference sequence). J gave up 4 bases and V 2 bases, and 0 bases lay outside the gene matches.

The chain carries TRBV5-4 and TRBJ1-2; weak D call: TRBD1 (5 bases). The CDR3 covers 13 residues. Germline V gene lookup returns CDR1 SGHNT and CDR2 YYREEE (reference sequence). V lost 1 base to trimming and J lost 4 bases, with 8 bases between them. For the CDR3, the DNA is TGTGCCAGCAGCTTGCCCGACAGCTATGGCTACACCTTC. This encodes CASSLPDSYGYTF.

The chain joins TRBV27 to TRBJ2-7; TRBD1 matches at 9 bases. The CDR3 covers 14 residues. V trimming: 1 base; J trimming: 2 bases; junction bases outside the gene matches: 0. Germline values: CDR1 MNHEY, CDR2 SMNVEV (reference sequence). The CDR3 protein is CASSLWTGAYEQYF. CDR3 DNA sequence: TGTGCCAGCAGTTTATGGACAGGGGCCTACGAGCAGTACTTC.

The V and J genes are TRBV5-1 and TRBJ1-4; 9 bases are shared with TRBD1. Germline CDR1 reads SGHRS; CDR2 reads YFSETQ. With V trimmed by 0 bases and J by 7 bases, 7 bases remained unmatched. This CDR3 has 16 amino acids. The DNA of the CDR3 is TGCGCCAGCAGCTTGGCTCGGACAGGGGAGGGTGAAAAACTGTTTTTT. Residues: CASSLARTGEGEKLFF.

The rearrangement links TRBV7-8 to TRBJ1-5, with a possible D match to TRBD1 (5 bases). V was cut by 2 bases and J by 1 base, with 15 bases left in between. CDR1 is SGHVS, CDR2 FQNEAQ, per germline. The CDR3 loop spans 17 amino acids. The CDR3 sequence: CASSLYQGLGSNQPQHF. DNA for the CDR3: TGTGCCAGCAGCTTATATCAGGGATTAGGAAGCAATCAGCCCCAGCATTTT.

This sequence joins TRBV7-3 and TRBJ1-1; perhaps TRBD1 as D (5 bases). Germline V gene lookup returns CDR1 SGHTA and CDR2 FQGTGA. The CDR3 is made up of 14 amino acids. The ends were cut back, 7 bases at V and 4 bases at J, with 16 bases in the middle. This CDR3 reads CASNPSGGATEAFF. DNA of the CDR3: TGTGCCAGCAACCCCTCTGGAGGGGCCACTGAAGCTTTCTTT.

This chain connects TRBV2 to TRBJ2-1; perhaps TRBD1 as D (6 bases). The CDR3 consists of 13 residues. In germline, CDR1 is SNHLY, CDR2 FYNNEI. V dropped 3 bases and J dropped 3 bases, with 6 bases sitting between them. In DNA form, the CDR3 reads TGTGCCAGCAGTGACAGGGGCTACAATGAGCAGTTCTTC. The encoded protein is CASSDRGYNEQFF.